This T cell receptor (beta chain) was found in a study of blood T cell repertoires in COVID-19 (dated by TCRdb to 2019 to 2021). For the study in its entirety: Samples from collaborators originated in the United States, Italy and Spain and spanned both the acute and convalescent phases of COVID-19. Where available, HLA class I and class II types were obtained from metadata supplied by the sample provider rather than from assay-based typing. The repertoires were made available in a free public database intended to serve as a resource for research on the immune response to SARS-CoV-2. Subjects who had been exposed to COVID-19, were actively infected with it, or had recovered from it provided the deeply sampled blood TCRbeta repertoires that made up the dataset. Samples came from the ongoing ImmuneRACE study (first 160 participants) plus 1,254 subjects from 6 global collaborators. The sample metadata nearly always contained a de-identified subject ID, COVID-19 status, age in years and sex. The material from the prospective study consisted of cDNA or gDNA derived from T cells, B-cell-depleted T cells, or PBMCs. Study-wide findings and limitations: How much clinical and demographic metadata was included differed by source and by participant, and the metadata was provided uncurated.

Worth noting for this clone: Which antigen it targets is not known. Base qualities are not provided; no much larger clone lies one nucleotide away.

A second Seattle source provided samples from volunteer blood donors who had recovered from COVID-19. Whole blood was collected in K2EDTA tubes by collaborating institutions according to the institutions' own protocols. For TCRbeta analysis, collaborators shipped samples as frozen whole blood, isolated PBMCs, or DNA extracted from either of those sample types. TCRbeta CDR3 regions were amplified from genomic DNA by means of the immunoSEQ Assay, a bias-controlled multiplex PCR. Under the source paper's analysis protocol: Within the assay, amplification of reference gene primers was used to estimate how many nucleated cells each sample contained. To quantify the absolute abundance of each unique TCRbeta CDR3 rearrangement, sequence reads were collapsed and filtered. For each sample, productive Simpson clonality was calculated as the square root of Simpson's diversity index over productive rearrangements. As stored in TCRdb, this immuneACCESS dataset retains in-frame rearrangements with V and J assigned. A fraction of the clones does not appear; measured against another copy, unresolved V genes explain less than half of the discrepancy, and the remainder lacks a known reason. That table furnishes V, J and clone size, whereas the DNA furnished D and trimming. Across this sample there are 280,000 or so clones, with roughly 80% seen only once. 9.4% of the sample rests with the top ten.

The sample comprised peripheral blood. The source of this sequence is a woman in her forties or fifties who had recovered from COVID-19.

The DNA sequence is as follows: TGTGCCAGTAGTATATCAGGACAGCCCATCAATTCACCCCTCCACTTT. This encodes CASSISGQPINSPLHF. The chain was built from TRBV19 and TRBJ1-6, and TRBD1 may be the D gene, going by 6 matching bases. CDR1 LNHDA and CDR2 SQIVND are derived from the germline V gene (reference sequence). Trimming removed 2 bases from V and 7 bases from J, leaving 15 bases between the germline ends. The CDR3 numbers 16 residues from cysteine through phenylalanine. Just CDR3 DNA is preserved here, 48 bases in frame from base 1.